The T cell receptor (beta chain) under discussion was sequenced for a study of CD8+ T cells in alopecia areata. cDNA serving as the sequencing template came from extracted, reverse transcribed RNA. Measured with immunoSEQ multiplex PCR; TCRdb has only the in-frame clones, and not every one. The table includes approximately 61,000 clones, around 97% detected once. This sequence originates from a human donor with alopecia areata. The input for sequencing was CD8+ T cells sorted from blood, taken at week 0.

CDR3 loop: CASSFSRGGRETQYF. The CDR3 DNA is TGTGCCAGCAGCTTCTCGCGGGGGGGCCGAGAGACCCAGTACTTC. V gene TRBV7-2 combines with J gene TRBJ2-5, with TRBD2 identical over 9 bases. Trimming cost V 3 bases and J 4 bases; bases outside gene matches: 6. The germline CDR1 and CDR2 sequences are SGHTA and FQGNSA. CDR3 length: 15 amino acids.